Listed here are 6 T cell receptor beta chains from one sample, sequenced in a study of shared clonotypes between healthy human individuals. The repertoire was sequenced with immunoSEQ multiplex PCR; TCRdb's copy has only in-frame clones and lacks some. The sample lists about 1,500,000 clones; 95% to 97% were seen once. The sequenced sample was naive CD4+ T cells sorted from blood. The subset denotes: CD45RA+ positively selected. These receptors were collected from a man younger than 40 in good health.

This clone was detected once. CDR3 amino acids: CASSEGGLGAVKLFF. In DNA, the CDR3 is TGTGCCAGCAGTGAGGGGGGCTTGGGGGCGGTAAAACTGTTTTTT. The rearrangement links TRBV25-1 to TRBJ1-4; tentatively, D is TRBD1 (6 bases). Germline V lookup: CDR1 MGHDK, CDR2 SYGVNS. Trimming removed 3 bases from V and 10 bases from J, with 18 bases in between. The CDR3 sequence is 15 residues long.

This chain uses TRBV9 with TRBJ1-2; D is possibly TRBD1 (6 bases). V was cut by 1 base and J by 2 bases, with 9 bases left in between. The CDR3 runs to 14 residues. Germline CDR1 is SGDLS and CDR2 is YYNGEE. CDR3 protein: CASSVRGQNYGYTF. CDR3 sequence (DNA): TGTGCCAGCAGCGTAAGGGGACAAAACTATGGCTACACCTTC.

CDR3 in DNA: TGTGCCAGCAGCTTAGGGGCAGATTACGAGCAGTACTTC. Protein product: CASSLGADYEQYF. J is TRBJ2-7 and V is TRBV11-2; D is ambiguous. The CDR3 has 13 amino acids. V was clipped by 1 base and J by 4 bases, with 8 bases between them. The V gene's germline CDR1 is SGHAT and CDR2 FQNNGV.

This clone is a singleton in its sample. The CDR3 spells CASSLKQGMDTQYF. The CDR3 coding sequence is TGTGCCAGCAGCTTAAAACAGGGTATGGATACGCAGTATTTT. The V gene is TRBV5-5, the J gene TRBJ2-3, with D possibly matching TRBD1 (6 bases). This CDR3 is 14 amino acids long. Germline lookup yields CDR1 SGHKS and CDR2 YYEKEE (reference sequence). V was pared by 2 bases and J by 6 bases, with 13 bases between.

The chain carries TRBV5-4 and TRBJ1-2; D is ambiguous. The germline V gene has CDR1 SGHNT and CDR2 YYREEE (reference sequence). The CDR3 is 13 amino acids. V was trimmed by 4 bases and J by 8 bases, leaving 15 bases between them. The CDR3 DNA sequence: TGTGCCAGCAGCCCGGACCCTAGTTACGGCTACACCTTC. Translation gives CASSPDPSYGYTF.

The J gene is TRBJ2-1, the V gene TRBV2; D remains unclear. V was shortened by 8 bases and J by 7 bases, with 6 bases between the two germline ends. Per the germline V gene, CDR1 is SNHLY and CDR2 is FYNNEI. This CDR3 has 10 amino acids. The CDR3 loop is CASVGNEQFF. The CDR3 nucleotides read TGTGCCAGCGTTGGGAATGAGCAGTTCTTC.